This T cell receptor beta chain was sequenced during a study of CD8 T cells in ankylosing spondylitis. Via MiXCR, TCRdb re-called the 5' RACE reads, giving one row per CDR3 protein. The repertoire holds 300,000 to 350,000 distinct CDR3 sequences, with about 9.9% as singletons. Between the trimmed V and J ends, which lost 6 bases and 0 bases, there was a span of 12 bases. The CDR3 is 14 amino acids. Per the germline V gene, CDR1 is DFQATT and CDR2 is SNEGSKA (reference sequence). The source of this sequence is a female donor with ankylosing spondylitis or in good health (not recorded which). The chain links TRBV20-1 to TRBJ1-5; D is uncertain. Sequencing was carried out using blood, either unsorted or a sorted T cell fraction (not recorded which). The chain's CDR3 is CSAIMGNSNQPQHF. CDR3 coding DNA: TGCAGTGCGATAATGGGTAATAGCAATCAGCCCCAGCATTTT.